The present T cell receptor (beta chain) was sequenced within a study of T cell clones after liver transplantation. Study-wide background: In this trial, immunosuppression withdrawal was attempted within 2 years of liver transplant.

General study results and limits: Small, mixed patient groups and varying post-transplant times limit these conclusions. The donor-reactive repertoire was only partly measurable in a couple of subjects, lacking donor cells.

Clones were read by immunoSEQ multiplex PCR, and TCRdb kept only the in-frame ones, dropping some. The sample has 55,000 to 75,000 clones; less than 85% are singletons. Concerning this clone: The antigen is unknown.

The CDR3 runs to 17 residues. Trimming pared 4 bases from V and 0 bases from J, leaving 13 bases between. Germline V gene lookup returns CDR1 SGHTA and CDR2 FQGNSA. The material was CD4+ T cells from blood, obtained at the approximately 16-month timepoint. The sequence came from a human patient who received a liver transplant. T cells may partly derive from the graft donor. The rearrangement uses TRBV7-2 and TRBJ2-6; D is perhaps TRBD1 (5 bases). CDR3 sequence reads: CASSWGGRASGANVLTF. DNA of the CDR3: TGTGCCAGCAGCTGGGGCGGACGGGCCTCTGGGGCCAACGTCCTGACTTTC.